This T cell receptor beta chain was identified during a study of cytomegalovirus exposure and HLA in healthy donors. Study as a whole: A preliminary data release comprised around 90 million unique TCRs obtained from HLA-typed donors. Findings of the study overall: The number of N-insertions in an Asian-associated ancestry cluster was reportedly below the approximately 680-donor mean in a later analysis. Associated with cytomegalovirus, according to the listing, were 150 to 200 TCR beta chains. Later analysis identified a missense DCLRE1C variant that was linked to TCR beta V- and J-gene trimming.

CDR3 length: 17 residues. J gave up 0 bases and V 3 bases, and 6 bases lay outside the gene matches. In germline, CDR1 is MGHRA, CDR2 YSYEKL. The PCR was carried out with 60 Vbeta primers and 13 Jbeta primers. The assay was immunoSEQ multiplex PCR, and TCRdb's table has in-frame clones only and misses some. The table has about 180,000 clones, around 80% seen once. With regard to this clone: Its target is not known.

This clonotype was obtained from a girl aged 10 to 17 in good health and CMV-seropositive. Sequencing was done on a sample of PBMCs. The V and J genes are TRBV4-1 and TRBJ1-3; TRBD1 matches 9 bases. The CDR3 protein is CASSHRDRDRSGNTIYF. The DNA of the CDR3 is TGCGCCAGCAGCCACCGGGACAGGGACCGCTCTGGAAACACCATATATTTT.